The rows below give T cell receptor beta chains drawn from one sample of a study of molecular identifiers for immune sequencing clone quantification. TCRdb itself ran the PCR reads through MiXCR, one entry per CDR3 protein. The table records about 70,000 distinct CDR3 sequences, around a sixth of them present only once. The specimen was naive CD8+ T cells from blood, with Jurkat cell RNA spiked in. Receptor source: a human donor in good health. Some libraries in this study had Jurkat cell RNA spiked in. CDR3s include the opening cysteine and the closing phenylalanine or tryptophan. Each record gives: clone size, J gene, D gene, CDR3 length, V gene, CDR3 DNA, CDR3 protein. A D gene is named only where the DNA matches it firmly. Not all rows give a size; the values are once, few, many and, for expanded clones, a class.

clone size: few
J gene: TRBJ1-6
D gene: .
CDR3 length: 13
V gene: TRBV12-3/TRBV12-4
CDR3 DNA: TGTGCCAGCAGTCCAGGGTTCGGATCACCCCTCCACTTT
CDR3 protein: CASSPGFGSPLHF

clone size: many
J gene: TRBJ1-1
D gene: TRBD1
CDR3 length: 17
V gene: TRBV29-1
CDR3 DNA: TGCAGCGTTGAAACCGGGACAGGGGTCAGCATGAACACTGAAGCTTTCTTT
CDR3 protein: CSVETGTGVSMNTEAFF

clone size: many
J gene: TRBJ2-3
D gene: .
CDR3 length: 13
V gene: TRBV27
CDR3 DNA: TGTGCCAGCAGTGACTCTAGCACAGATACGCAGTATTTT
CDR3 protein: CASSDSSTDTQYF

clone size: many
J gene: TRBJ1-1
D gene: TRBD1
CDR3 length: 17
V gene: TRBV7-8
CDR3 DNA: TGTGCCAGCACCGAAAACAGGGGGCGCGTAGAGTTTACTGAAGCTTTCTTT
CDR3 protein: CASTENRGRVEFTEAFF

clone size: many
J gene: TRBJ2-1
D gene: TRBD2
CDR3 length: 14
V gene: TRBV29-1
CDR3 DNA: TGCAGCGTTGAGACTAGCGGCAGAGACAATGAGCAGTTCTTC
CDR3 protein: CSVETSGRDNEQFF

clone size: .
J gene: TRBJ2-3
D gene: .
CDR3 length: 15
V gene: TRBV6-5
CDR3 DNA: TGTGCCAGCAGTCCTTCCGGGAGCATCACAGATACACAGTATTTT
CDR3 protein: CASSPSGSITDTQYF

clone size: many
J gene: TRBJ2-1
D gene: .
CDR3 length: 14
V gene: TRBV10-3
CDR3 DNA: TGTGCCATCAGTGACCCCGGGTCGGCGAGAACGCAGTTCTTC
CDR3 protein: CAISDPGSARTQFF

clone size: .
J gene: TRBJ2-1
D gene: TRBD2
CDR3 length: 12
V gene: TRBV27
CDR3 DNA: TGTGCCAGCGGGACTAGGCCCAATGAGCAGTTCTTC
CDR3 protein: CASGTRPNEQFF

clone size: .
J gene: TRBJ2-2
D gene: TRBD2
CDR3 length: 15
V gene: TRBV6-4
CDR3 DNA: TGTGCCAGCAGTGGGCTAGCGGGAAACACCGGGGAGCTGTTTTTT
CDR3 protein: CASSGLAGNTGELFF

clone size: many
J gene: TRBJ2-3
D gene: TRBD2
CDR3 length: 17
V gene: TRBV27
CDR3 DNA: TGTGCCAGCAGTTTGCTCCCGGGACTACGGGTTTCGGATACGCAGTATTTT
CDR3 protein: CASSLLPGLRVSDTQYF

clone size: many
J gene: TRBJ2-1
D gene: .
CDR3 length: 15
V gene: TRBV7-9
CDR3 DNA: TGTGCCAGCAGCTTAGAAATGGGCGGATTCAATGAGCAGTTCTTC
CDR3 protein: CASSLEMGGFNEQFF

clone size: many
J gene: TRBJ2-3
D gene: .
CDR3 length: 13
V gene: TRBV2
CDR3 DNA: TGTGCCAGCAGGGAAACTACCACAGATACGCAGTATTTT
CDR3 protein: CASRETTTDTQYF

clone size: many
J gene: TRBJ2-1
D gene: TRBD2
CDR3 length: 21
V gene: TRBV29-1
CDR3 DNA: TGCAGCGTTGAAGATTATTCCCCTATCGAGTCCACTAGCGGGAGAAGCAATGAGCAGTTCTTC
CDR3 protein: CSVEDYSPIESTSGRSNEQFF

clone size: many
J gene: TRBJ1-6
D gene: .
CDR3 length: 13
V gene: TRBV28
CDR3 DNA: TGTACCAGCAGCTTAGGGGGTTCTTCACCCCTCCACTTT
CDR3 protein: CTSSLGGSSPLHF

clone size: many
J gene: TRBJ2-2
D gene: .
CDR3 length: 12
V gene: TRBV29-1
CDR3 DNA: TGCAGCGTTGCGTGGGGGACCGGGGAGCTGTTTTTT
CDR3 protein: CSVAWGTGELFF

clone size: few
J gene: TRBJ2-7
D gene: .
CDR3 length: 16
V gene: TRBV7-9
CDR3 DNA: TGTGCCAGCAGCTTATCTGTCCCGGGACCTTCCTGCGAGCAGTACTTC
CDR3 protein: CASSLSVPGPSCEQYF

clone size: .
J gene: TRBJ2-6
D gene: .
CDR3 length: 14
V gene: TRBV27
CDR3 DNA: TGTGCCAGCAGTTTATCAATGGGGGCCAACGTCCTGACTTTC
CDR3 protein: CASSLSMGANVLTF

clone size: .
J gene: TRBJ2-5
D gene: TRBD2
CDR3 length: 16
V gene: TRBV7-4
CDR3 DNA: TGTGCCAGAAGCTTAGGACTAGCGGGGGCATCAGAGACCCAGTACTTC
CDR3 protein: CARSLGLAGASETQYF

clone size: many
J gene: TRBJ2-2
D gene: .
CDR3 length: 13
V gene: TRBV4-1
CDR3 DNA: TGCGCCAGCAGCCACATGGGGACCGGGGAGCTGTTTTTT
CDR3 protein: CASSHMGTGELFF

clone size: many
J gene: TRBJ2-3
D gene: TRBD2
CDR3 length: 20
V gene: TRBV7-2
CDR3 DNA: TGTGCCAGCAGCTTAGGCCGGGTGTCTAGCGGGAGTCGGGCGACAGATACGCAGTATTTT
CDR3 protein: CASSLGRVSSGSRATDTQYF

clone size: many
J gene: TRBJ2-1
D gene: .
CDR3 length: 14
V gene: TRBV20-1
CDR3 DNA: TGCAGTGCTAGACTCGGGGGAGGCTTTAATGAGCAGTTCTTC
CDR3 protein: CSARLGGGFNEQFF

clone size: many
J gene: TRBJ2-7
D gene: TRBD2
CDR3 length: 15
V gene: TRBV29-1
CDR3 DNA: TGCAGCGTTGGGGGACTAGCGGGAGGTTTTTACGAGCAGTACTTC
CDR3 protein: CSVGGLAGGFYEQYF

clone size: many
J gene: TRBJ2-7
D gene: .
CDR3 length: 15
V gene: TRBV6-2/TRBV6-3
CDR3 DNA: TGTGCCAGCAGCCGGACATTGGGATTTACATACGAGCAGTACTTC
CDR3 protein: CASSRTLGFTYEQYF

clone size: many
J gene: TRBJ1-5
D gene: .
CDR3 length: 14
V gene: TRBV6-2/TRBV6-3
CDR3 DNA: TGTGCCAGCAGTTACTCCGGGGTTGCTCAGCCCCAGCATTTT
CDR3 protein: CASSYSGVAQPQHF

clone size: many
J gene: TRBJ2-7
D gene: .
CDR3 length: 15
V gene: TRBV20-1
CDR3 DNA: TGCAGTGCTAGTGCGGTGACAGGAATGTCCTACGAGCAGTACTTC
CDR3 protein: CSASAVTGMSYEQYF

clone size: .
J gene: TRBJ2-7
D gene: TRBD1
CDR3 length: 15
V gene: TRBV9
CDR3 DNA: TGTGCCAGCAGCGTAGCCACGGACAGGGGTGGCGAGCAGTACTTC
CDR3 protein: CASSVATDRGGEQYF

clone size: many
J gene: TRBJ2-3
D gene: TRBD2
CDR3 length: 16
V gene: TRBV9
CDR3 DNA: TGTGCCAGCAGCGTAGCCGGGACTATTAGCACAGATACGCAGTATTTT
CDR3 protein: CASSVAGTISTDTQYF

clone size: many
J gene: TRBJ1-5
D gene: .
CDR3 length: 17
V gene: TRBV23-1
CDR3 DNA: TGCGCCAGCAGTCAATCGCGGCGGGCAGGGGTCTCTCAGCCCCAGCATTTT
CDR3 protein: CASSQSRRAGVSQPQHF

clone size: many
J gene: TRBJ2-3
D gene: TRBD2
CDR3 length: 17
V gene: TRBV27
CDR3 DNA: TGTGCCAGCAGTACCCTGTTTAGCGGGAGTAGTACAGATACGCAGTATTTT
CDR3 protein: CASSTLFSGSSTDTQYF

clone size: .
J gene: TRBJ2-7
D gene: .
CDR3 length: 16
V gene: TRBV11-2
CDR3 DNA: TGCGCCAGCAGCTTTGGGCAGGGGAATTCCCTTGACGAGCAGTACTTC
CDR3 protein: CASSFGQGNSLDEQYF

clone size: many
J gene: TRBJ1-2
D gene: .
CDR3 length: 14
V gene: TRBV4-3
CDR3 DNA: TGCGCCAGCAGCCAAGGAACCTCCATCTATGGCTACACCTTC
CDR3 protein: CASSQGTSIYGYTF

clone size: few
J gene: TRBJ2-2
D gene: TRBD1
CDR3 length: 16
V gene: TRBV12-3/TRBV12-4
CDR3 DNA: TGTGCCAGCAGGGAAAGGACAGGGTTGTACACCGGGGAGCTGTTTTTT
CDR3 protein: CASRERTGLYTGELFF